Listed here is a single T cell receptor (beta chain). This clonotype was recorded many times. The specificity of this receptor is unknown. Base qualities are not at hand, and no much larger clone is one base apart. Hyperthyroidism was considered stable if no progression to ophthalmopathy occurred within 18 months of follow-up. The hyperthyroidism patients were 18 to 65 years old and newly diagnosed, with a disease duration of less than 2 months. Patients with other autoimmune diseases, uncontrolled infections, pregnancy or lactation were excluded. Clinical symptoms, serum thyroxine, TRAb, thyroid ultrasound and orbital computed tomography formed the basis of the diagnosis. PBMCs were isolated from about 9.1 ml of fresh peripheral blood by Ficoll-Paque density gradient centrifugation. Total RNA was extracted using Trizol reagent, and RNA quality was checked on an Agilent 2100 Bioanalyzer. Trimming at the junction amounts to 5 bases on V and 4 bases on J, and the germline ends lie 11 bases apart. CDR3 length: 13 amino acids, cysteine to phenylalanine. This entry keeps only the CDR3 DNA: 39 bases, framed from base 1. From the germline V gene, CDR1 is MNHEY and CDR2 is SVGAGI.

For repertoire sequencing, the TCR beta CDR3 regions were amplified from RNA transcripts. The first round of RT-PCR was done with HTBI primers and the Qiagen OneStep RT-PCR kit, and was followed by a second round of multiplex PCR, then size selection and purification. Libraries were sequenced on an Illumina HiSeq2000 using paired-end 100 bp reads. Under the source paper's analysis protocol: SOAPnuke was used for read processing, and reads with adapters, uncalled bases, a mean Phred below 15, or no exact constant-primer or identifier match were discarded. High-quality paired reads were merged with COPE v1.2.5. Clonotypes were defined as unique nucleotide sequences and were aligned to IMGT TRB V, D and J references using MiTCR v1.1. The analysis was limited to V-J combinations with a frequency above 0.0001, which together covered more than 99% of repertoires. A TCR clonal expansion and chaos score per V-J combination was defined as the ratio of F50 clonal expansion to chaos observed in the TCRdist matrix. Features were reduced by Welch's t-statistics and random forest to 10 to 15 V-J combinations, which fed a naive Bayes classifier. The similarity between thyroid and blood repertoires was quantified using the Morisita-Horn index. TCRdb reprocessing: public reads trimmed at Q25 with fastp, clones called with MiXCR, in-frame beta chains kept. Each record represents a unique CDR3 protein, reported with the most common genes and DNA among its rows. TCRdb, rather than the study authors, made the V and J calls. Here the sample has fewer than 650,000 distinct CDR3 sequences; over 20% occur a single time. Roughly 6.9% of the sample belongs to the ten largest clones.

This specimen comes from a study of Graves' ophthalmopathy and Graves' hyperthyroidism (dated by TCRdb to 2016 to 2018). Study-level background: Peripheral blood was collected at initial diagnosis, prior to any treatment. T-cell repertoires of thyroid tissue and blood were compared in several hyperthyroidism patients. After sampling, hyperthyroidism patients received methimazole starting at 30 mg daily, and ophthalmopathy patients received high-dose intravenous methylprednisolone. In total, 135 blood samples were TCR-sequenced: approximately 42 ophthalmopathy, some 80 hyperthyroidism and about 17 hyperthyroidism-to-ophthalmopathy patients. The study used signatures of the TCR beta repertoire to tell Graves' ophthalmopathy apart from Graves' hyperthyroidism and to predict which patients would progress to ophthalmopathy. To explore V-J signatures that separate ophthalmopathy from hyperthyroidism, a discovery set of about 100 patients was enrolled, consisting of approximately 45 with ophthalmopathy and around 57 with stable hyperthyroidism. For independent validation, a separate cohort was made up of some 18 hyperthyroidism patients plus 17 patients who later progressed from hyperthyroidism to ophthalmopathy. For training and testing, the 100 or so patients in the discovery cohort were randomly divided in a 7:3 ratio. Points the paper makes about the study in general: No statistical method was used to predetermine the sample size, and group allocation was not hidden from the investigators. Most expanded thyroid clonotypes with a frequency above 0.001 also appeared in blood, which suggests that blood repertoires may reflect the immune response in the thyroid. In validation, the model predicted ophthalmopathy progression with less than 71% sensitivity and less than 80% specificity; some 13 predicted patients were CT-confirmed with GO in a median of approximately six months. In cross-validation, the 13-signature model distinguished ophthalmopathy from stable hyperthyroidism with approximately 90% sensitivity and around 84% specificity, while in the test set the corresponding values were about 79% and 69%.

The specimen was peripheral blood. This receptor chain uses TRBV6-5 and TRBJ1-1, with a tentative D gene TRBD1 over 6 matching bases. The receptor was derived from a young woman with stable Graves' hyperthyroidism. Some clones in this sample may be carry-over from other donors' samples. Donor details come from another sample of the same person, matched by shared clones. The DNA sequence is as follows: TGTGCCAGCAGTCTCCGGGACACCACTGAAGCTTTCTTT. It codes for CASSLRDTTEAFF.